The 21 T cell receptor beta chains below all came from one sample that was sequenced in a study of control samples from healthy donors and cancer patients. Sequenced by immunoSEQ multiplex PCR; TCRdb stores in-frame clones only, minus some. The repertoire holds about 35,000 clones, with roughly 92% as singletons. Sample: PBMCs. The receptors originated from a man between 40 and 49 years old with colorectal cancer.

The V call is TRBV19, the J call TRBJ1-5; D gene unclear. Germline V gene lookup returns CDR1 LNHDA and CDR2 SQIVND (reference sequence). The CDR3 totals 13 residues. Deletions cut 5 bases from V and 6 bases from J, with 11 bases between. The CDR3 protein is CASSGEWGQPQHF. The CDR3 coding sequence is TGTGCCAGTAGTGGGGAGTGGGGTCAGCCCCAGCATTTT. The entire variable domain, with the rest obtained from reference TRBV19 and TRBJ1-5, is as follows: DGGITQSPKYLFRKEGQNVTLSCEQNLNHDAMYWYRQDPGQGLRLIYYSQIVNDFQKGDIAEGYSVSREKKESFPLTVTSAQKNPTAFYLCASSGEWGQPQHFGDGTRLSIL.

CDR3 DNA sequence: TGTGCCAGTATCGCCCTGGACGCTGGTGAAAAACTGTTTTTT. Its protein product is CASIALDAGEKLFF. The chain links TRBV19 to TRBJ1-4, with D hard to call. The CDR3 totals 14 residues. V was pared by 7 bases and J by 7 bases, with 16 bases between. The V gene's germline CDR1 is LNHDA and CDR2 SQIVND (reference sequence). Using reference TRBV19 and TRBJ1-4 for the parts outside the CDR3, the full variable domain is DGGITQSPKYLFRKEGQNVTLSCEQNLNHDAMYWYRQDPGQGLRLIYYSQIVNDFQKGDIAEGYSVSREKKESFPLTVTSAQKNPTAFYLCASIALDAGEKLFFGSGTQLSVL.

The chain uses TRBV7-3 and TRBJ1-2, with a possible D match to TRBD1 (5 bases). The CDR3 has 15 amino acids. The V end lost 5 bases, the J end lost 3 bases, and 16 bases lay between the germline ends. The germline V gene encodes CDR1 SGHTA and CDR2 FQGTGA. CDR3 sequence reads: CASSPSRSGHYGYTF. The DNA for the CDR3 is TGTGCCAGCAGCCCTTCCCGATCGGGGCACTATGGCTACACCTTC.

CDR3 region: CASSLRQGTTEAFF. The CDR3, as DNA: TGTGCCAGCAGCTTAAGACAGGGAACCACTGAAGCTTTCTTT. This rearrangement joins TRBV7-3 to TRBJ1-1; TRBD1 agrees at 7 bases. Germline V gene sequence: CDR1 SGHTA, CDR2 FQGTGA. This CDR3 comprises 14 residues. V was clipped by 1 base and J by 4 bases; unmatched bases: 3.

The chain couples TRBV9 to TRBJ2-3, with 7 bases that match TRBD1. This CDR3 is built from 14 residues. With V trimmed by 3 bases and J by 1 base, 2 bases remained unmatched. Germline V gene lookup returns CDR1 SGDLS and CDR2 YYNGEE. In DNA, the CDR3 is TGTGCCAGCAGCGCCGGACAGGGCACAGATACGCAGTATTTT. This sequence encodes CASSAGQGTDTQYF.

This chain connects TRBV7-2 to TRBJ1-2; the D gene is possibly TRBD1 (5 bases). Germline lookup yields CDR1 SGHTA and CDR2 FQGNSA. V was trimmed by 1 base and J by 0 bases, leaving 9 bases between them. There are 15 residues in the CDR3. CDR3 bases: TGTGCCAGCAGCTTAGACGACAGAACTAACTATGGCTACACCTTC. Translating it yields CASSLDDRTNYGYTF.

V is TRBV12-3 or TRBV12-4 and J is TRBJ1-1; D is undetermined. The CDR3 sequence is 13 residues long. Trimming left V 7 bases short and J 4 bases short, with 13 bases between. CDR3 nucleotides: TGTGCCAGCAACCTTAATACCGGCACTGAAGCTTTCTTT. It encodes CASNLNTGTEAFF.

This clone was observed a few times. The chain uses TRBV9 and TRBJ1-4; D possibly corresponds to TRBD1 (5 bases). This CDR3 spans 15 amino acids. V was shortened by 2 bases and J by 2 bases, with 10 bases between the two germline ends. Germline lookup yields CDR1 SGDLS and CDR2 YYNGEE. For the CDR3, the DNA is TGTGCCAGCAGCGTGGGGGTGACTACTAATGAAAAACTGTTTTTT. This gives the protein CASSVGVTTNEKLFF.

This chain uses TRBV14 with TRBJ1-1; D may be TRBD1 (6 bases). In germline, CDR1 is SGHDN, CDR2 FVKESK. This CDR3 is built from 15 residues. Deletions cut 3 bases from V and 11 bases from J, with 22 bases between. CDR3: CASSHSGFFGQSAFF. The CDR3 DNA sequence: TGTGCCAGCAGCCATTCTGGTTTTTTTGGACAGTCGGCTTTCTTT.

The sample holds one count of this clone. The chain couples TRBV21-1 to TRBJ2-1; the table's D call of TRBD2 was not tested on the DNA. TRBV21-1 is listed as a pseudogene. The CDR3 covers 16 residues. The CDR3 DNA sequence: TGTGCCAGCAGCAAAGCGCAGCGATATTCCTACAATGAGCAGTTCTTC. Translated: CASSKAQRYSYNEQFF.

J is TRBJ2-3 and V is TRBV5-4; D may be TRBD2 (5 bases). The CDR3 contains 14 residues. Germline values: CDR1 SGHNT, CDR2 YYREEE (reference sequence). V lost 4 bases to trimming and J lost 0 bases, with 9 bases between them. The CDR3 DNA sequence: TGTGCCAGCAGCCCGGGGTATAGCACAGATACGCAGTATTTT. Protein product: CASSPGYSTDTQYF.

The chain joins TRBV27 to TRBJ2-7, with 9 bases identical to TRBD1. The V segment lost 5 bases and the J segment 4 bases; nucleotides outside the gene matches: 9. This CDR3 contains 15 residues. From germline, CDR1 is MNHEY and CDR2 SMNVEV (reference sequence). The CDR3 sequence: CASSDRGNFLYEQYF. In DNA form, the CDR3 reads TGTGCCAGCAGTGACAGGGGGAACTTTCTGTACGAGCAGTACTTC.

This chain connects TRBV3-1 (or the pseudogene TRBV3-2) to TRBJ2-1, with D tentatively TRBD2 (6 bases). Germline V gene sequence: CDR1 LGHDT, CDR2 YNNKEL (reference sequence). V was pared by 2 bases and J by 6 bases, with 17 bases between. This CDR3 is built from 16 residues. The CDR3 sequence: CASSQPRWGVPNEQFF. Written as DNA, the CDR3 is TGTGCCAGCAGCCAACCACGGTGGGGGGTCCCCAATGAGCAGTTCTTC.

The V call is TRBV11-3, the J call TRBJ2-3, with D tentatively TRBD1 (5 bases). Germline values: CDR1 SGHNT, CDR2 YENEEA. The CDR3 spans 16 residues. The V and J ends lost 0 bases and 5 bases respectively, with 15 bases between them. CDR3 nucleotide sequence: TGTGCCAGCAGCTTAGATAAGAAAGGGGCCGGAGATACGCAGTATTTT. As protein: CASSLDKKGAGDTQYF.

V and J are TRBV5-4 and TRBJ2-5, with 9 bases matching TRBD2. The germline V gene has CDR1 SGHNT and CDR2 YYREEE (reference sequence). This CDR3 is built from 13 residues. V shed 4 bases, J shed 5 bases, and the junction held 3 bases outside the gene matches. The CDR3 reads CASSPSGVETQYF. CDR3 in DNA: TGTGCCAGCAGCCCTAGCGGGGTCGAGACCCAGTACTTC. The full variable domain, in which reference TRBV5-4 and TRBJ2-5 provide the parts outside the CDR3, is ETGVTQSPTHLIKTRGQQVTLRCSSQSGHNTVSWYQQALGQGPQFIFQYYREEENGRGNFPPRFSGLQFPNYSSELNVNALELDDSALYLCASSPSGVETQYFGPGTRLLVL.

The genes are TRBV4-1 and TRBJ1-5; 9 bases agree with TRBD1. The germline V gene encodes CDR1 MGHRA and CDR2 YSYEKL. With V trimmed by 3 bases and J by 5 bases, 8 bases remained unmatched. The CDR3 is 16 amino acids. The CDR3: CASSHFGQGRDQPQHF. Here the CDR3 DNA reads TGCGCCAGCAGCCACTTCGGACAGGGGAGGGATCAGCCCCAGCATTTT.

This clone showed up just a few times. V and J are TRBV12-3 or TRBV12-4 and TRBJ2-5, with D uncertain. The CDR3 loop spans 12 amino acids. Trimming removed 8 bases from V and 5 bases from J, with 12 bases in between. The CDR3 DNA is TGTGCCAGCGGTCTATACGAGGAGACCCAGTACTTC. This translates into CASGLYEETQYF.

This chain links TRBV30 with TRBJ1-1; D not resolved. Germline assignment: CDR1 GTSNPN and CDR2 SVGIG (reference sequence). CDR3 length: 13 amino acids. V shed 6 bases and J shed 7 bases, with 18 bases lying between them. The CDR3 reads CACLRLGGNEAFF. CDR3 sequence (DNA): TGTGCCTGCCTAAGGTTGGGAGGCAATGAAGCTTTCTTT.

V gene TRBV19 combines with J gene TRBJ1-2, with 9 bases matching TRBD1. CDR3 length: 15 amino acids. In germline, CDR1 is LNHDA, CDR2 SQIVND (reference sequence). V shed 5 bases and J 8 bases; nucleotides not matched to a gene: 12. CDR3 sequence reads: CASSEVRGQGGGYTF. CDR3 sequence (DNA): TGTGCCAGTAGTGAAGTCAGGGGACAGGGCGGCGGCTACACCTTC.

V is TRBV7-9 and J is TRBJ1-2; 7 positions agree with TRBD1. This CDR3 comprises 14 residues. In germline, CDR1 is SEHNR, CDR2 FQNEAQ (reference sequence). The V and J ends lost 8 bases and 3 bases, in that order; junction bases with no gene match: 9. The CDR3 here is CASASRGAHYGYTF. Here the CDR3 DNA reads TGTGCCAGCGCGAGCAGGGGGGCGCACTATGGCTACACCTTC.

This chain joins TRBV29-1 and TRBJ2-5; 8 nucleotides agree with TRBD1. V was pared by 4 bases and J by 5 bases, with 6 bases of the junction left unmatched. Germline CDR1 reads SQVTM; CDR2 reads ANQGSEA. The CDR3 covers 13 residues. CDR3 residues: CSVGTGSRETQYF. The CDR3 DNA sequence: TGCAGCGTTGGGACAGGGTCTAGGGAGACCCAGTACTTC.